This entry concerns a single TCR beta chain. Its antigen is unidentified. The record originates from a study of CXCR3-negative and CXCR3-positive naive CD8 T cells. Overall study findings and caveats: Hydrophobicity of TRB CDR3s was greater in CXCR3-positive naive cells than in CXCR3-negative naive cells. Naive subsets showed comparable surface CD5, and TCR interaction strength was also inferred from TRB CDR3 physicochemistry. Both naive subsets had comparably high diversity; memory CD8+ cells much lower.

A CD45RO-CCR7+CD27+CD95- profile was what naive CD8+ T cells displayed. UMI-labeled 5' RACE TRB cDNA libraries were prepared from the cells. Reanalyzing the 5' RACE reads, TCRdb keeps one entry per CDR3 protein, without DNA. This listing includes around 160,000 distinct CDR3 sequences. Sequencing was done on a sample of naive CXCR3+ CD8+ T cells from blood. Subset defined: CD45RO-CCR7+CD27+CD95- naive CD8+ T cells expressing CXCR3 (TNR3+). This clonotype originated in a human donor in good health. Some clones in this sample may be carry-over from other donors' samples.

This chain's CDR3 is CSVEVIGGGGTGVPLGYGYTF. The rearrangement joins TRBV29-1 to TRBJ1-2; TCRdb names TRBD1, which stays unverified in the absence of DNA. This CDR3 region has 21 residues. Germline V lookup: CDR1 SQVTM, CDR2 ANQGSEA.